This passage covers 25 T cell receptor beta chains from one sample sequenced in a study of shared clonotypes between healthy human individuals. Profiled with immunoSEQ multiplex PCR; TCRdb holds only in-frame clones, not every one. Here the sample spans about 2,200,000 clones, under 95% being singletons. CD8 cells regarded as naive lacked CD45RO, were positively chosen for CCR7, and omitted terminally differentiated effector memory CD45RA+ cells. Sequencing was performed on naive CD8+ T cells from PBMCs. These receptors originate from a man aged 18-30 years in good health. Some clones in this sample may be carry-over from other donors' samples.

V is TRBV6-4 and J is TRBJ2-2; the D gene could be TRBD1 or TRBD2 (5 bases each). The CDR3 loop spans 14 amino acids. CDR1 and CDR2 (germline): MRHNA, SNTAGT. Trimming removed 11 bases at V and 3 bases at J, with 16 bases between. CDR3 amino acids: CAFTEGSDTGELFF. The CDR3 DNA reads TGTGCCTTTACCGAGGGGAGCGACACCGGGGAGCTGTTTTTT.

The J gene is TRBJ1-1, the V gene TRBV9; a possible D gene is TRBD1 (5 bases). Between the trimmed V and J ends, which lost 3 bases and 6 bases, there was a span of 12 bases. CDR3 length: 13 amino acids. Germline CDR1 is SGDLS and CDR2 is YYNGEE. DNA of the CDR3: TGTGCCAGCAGCGCGCTCACAGGTCCTGAAGCTTTCTTT. This gives the protein CASSALTGPEAFF.

The chain has TRBV11-2 and TRBJ2-7; the match to TRBD1 covers 10 bases. The trim removed 2 bases at V and 7 bases at J, leaving 17 bases unmatched. Germline CDR1 reads SGHAT; CDR2 reads FQNNGV. There are 18 residues in the CDR3. CDR3 sequence: CASSLYPRVDRGNLEQYF. The CDR3, as DNA: TGTGCCAGCAGCTTATACCCCCGGGTGGACAGGGGGAATTTAGAGCAGTACTTC.

The chain combines TRBV28 with TRBJ2-7, with TRBD2 as a possible D gene (7 bases). The CDR3 spans 15 residues. V gave up 5 bases and J gave up 4 bases, with 18 bases separating them. Germline CDR1 is MDHEN and CDR2 is SYDVKM. CDR3 in amino acids: CASSPHEGGGYEQYF. The CDR3 nucleotides read TGTGCCAGCAGTCCGCACGAGGGAGGGGGTTACGAGCAGTACTTC.

The chain couples TRBV4-1 to TRBJ2-5; the D gene is possibly TRBD2 (6 bases). The CDR3 covers 15 residues. Germline V CDR1 and CDR2: MGHRA, YSYEKL. The V and J ends lost 6 bases and 4 bases respectively, with 18 bases between them. CDR3 bases: TGCGCCAGCAGAAGTGCTCCGGGACTGGGAGAGACCCAGTACTTC. It yields the protein CASRSAPGLGETQYF.

This clone came up once. The CDR3 region is CASSPRGGAEQYF. For the CDR3, the DNA is TGTGCCAGCAGCCCAAGGGGGGGGGCCGAGCAGTACTTC. V and J are TRBV13 and TRBJ2-7; TRBD2 might be the D (7 bases). From germline, CDR1 is PRHDT and CDR2 FYEKMQ (reference sequence). The germline V and J ends were trimmed by 5 bases and 6 bases, with 14 bases remaining between them. This CDR3 is built from 13 residues. Full variable domain (missing parts from reference TRBV13 and TRBJ2-7): AAGVIQSPRHLIKEKRETATLKCYPIPRHDTVYWYQQGPGQDPQFLISFYEKMQSDKGSIPDRFSAQQFSDYHSELNMSSLELGDSALYFCASSPRGGAEQYFGPGTRLTVT.

With regard to this clone: This may stem from a read error, because a much larger clone lies one nucleotide away. The rearrangement links TRBV7-2 to TRBJ1-1; D is uncertain. CDR1 and CDR2 from the germline V gene are SGHTA and FQGNSA. Trimming left V 4 bases short and J 1 base short, with 1 base between. This CDR3 is 11 amino acids long. The CDR3 DNA reads as TGTGCCAGCAGCTGGAACACTGAAGCTTTCTTT. This codes for CASSWNTEAFF.

This chain uses TRBV5-1 with TRBJ2-5, with a possible D match to TRBD1 (6 bases). This CDR3 has 13 residues. Per germline, CDR1 SGHRS and CDR2 YFSETQ. V lost 5 bases to trimming and J lost 5 bases, with 13 bases between them. The CDR3 loop reads CASRAQGLETQYF. DNA of the CDR3: TGCGCCAGCAGGGCGCAGGGGCTGGAGACCCAGTACTTC.

Comments on this clone: Other DNA variants within this sample encode the same CDR3. The CDR3 DNA follows: TGTGCCAGCAGCACTAGGACAGGGGATGAAAAACTGTTTTTT. Translated: CASSTRTGDEKLFF. The J gene is TRBJ1-4, the V gene TRBV9, with 9 bases fitting TRBD1. Germline V lookup: CDR1 SGDLS, CDR2 YYNGEE. The V segment lost 4 bases and the J segment 6 bases; nucleotides outside the gene matches: 4. The CDR3 consists of 14 residues.

The chain couples TRBV6-1 to TRBJ1-2, with TRBD1 as a possible D gene (5 bases). The CDR3 is 16 amino acids. Germline V gives CDR1 MNHNS, CDR2 SASEGT. Trimming stripped 4 bases from V and 4 bases from J, with 19 bases between. The CDR3 loop reads CASSVVFDRGFYGYTF. In DNA, the CDR3 is TGTGCCAGCAGTGTCGTTTTCGACAGAGGATTCTATGGCTACACCTTC.

The chain uses TRBV5-1 and TRBJ2-1, with D hard to call. Germline CDR1 SGHRS, CDR2 YFSETQ. CDR3 size: 12 residues. V lost 4 bases and J lost 9, with 11 bases in between. The CDR3 reads CASSPPVGEQFF. For the CDR3, the DNA is TGCGCCAGCAGCCCCCCGGTGGGTGAGCAGTTCTTC.

V gene TRBV30 combines with J gene TRBJ2-3; a weak D match, TRBD1 (5 bases). V dropped 3 bases and J dropped 2 bases, with 9 bases sitting between them. Germline values: CDR1 GTSNPN, CDR2 SVGIG (reference sequence). CDR3 size: 13 residues. CDR3 in DNA: TGTGCCTGGAGGGGCAGGGTCACAGATACGCAGTATTTT. Translating it yields CAWRGRVTDTQYF.

This clone was observed once. The V and J genes are TRBV13 and TRBJ2-7; a possible D gene is TRBD2 (6 bases). Germline values: CDR1 PRHDT, CDR2 FYEKMQ (reference sequence). The length of the CDR3 is 13 residues. V lost 3 bases, J lost 7 bases, and 13 bases lay in between. The CDR3: CASSFRTNIEQYF. CDR3 nucleotides: TGTGCCAGCAGCTTTCGGACTAATATTGAGCAGTACTTC.

About this clone itself: The sample carries other DNA sequences with the same CDR3. V is TRBV5-6 and J is TRBJ2-1, with D uncertain. The CDR3 loop spans 16 amino acids. V dropped 0 bases and J dropped 0 bases, with 10 bases sitting between them. Germline lookup yields CDR1 SGHDT and CDR2 YYEEEE. CDR3 DNA: TGTGCCAGCAGCTTGGTGGGCGGTAGCTCCTACAATGAGCAGTTCTTC. Residues: CASSLVGGSSYNEQFF.

The gene calls are TRBV5-6 and TRBJ2-1; D is ambiguous. The CDR3 is 13 amino acids. The V and J ends lost 1 base and 4 bases respectively, with 6 bases between them. Per the germline V gene, CDR1 is SGHDT and CDR2 is YYEEEE. CDR3 amino acids: CASSLSQYNEQFF. The CDR3 bases are TGTGCCAGCAGCTTGTCCCAGTACAATGAGCAGTTCTTC.

V gene TRBV10-3 combines with J gene TRBJ1-5; D is possibly TRBD1 (6 bases). The germline V gene has CDR1 ENHRY and CDR2 SYGVKD. This CDR3 is 17 amino acids long. The V and J ends lost 3 bases and 1 base respectively, with 16 bases between them. The CDR3 here is CAISDLLTTGSNQPQHF. CDR3 DNA: TGTGCCATCAGTGACCTTCTTACTACAGGGAGCAATCAGCCCCAGCATTTT.

This clone was recorded once. This chain links TRBV6-5 with TRBJ2-4; perhaps TRBD1 as D (6 bases). V gave up 5 bases and J gave up 8 bases, with 13 bases separating them. CDR1 and CDR2 (germline): MNHEY, SVGAGI. CDR3 length equals 13 residues. DNA of the CDR3: TGTGCCAGCAGTCCAGAGCAGGGGTACATTCAGTACTTC. This encodes CASSPEQGYIQYF.

Notes on this clone: This sample also contains other DNA sequences that code for the same CDR3. V is TRBV10-1 and J is TRBJ2-7; D uncertain. The CDR3 consists of 11 residues. CDR1 is WNHNN and CDR2 is SYGVQD in the germline V gene (reference sequence). V gave up 6 bases and J gave up 1 base, with 4 bases separating them. CDR3 protein: CASSVSYEQYF. The DNA for the CDR3 is TGCGCCAGCAGCGTTTCCTACGAGCAGTACTTC.

J is TRBJ2-2 and V is TRBV7-9; tentative D call: TRBD1 (6 bases). V was trimmed by 5 bases and J by 9 bases, leaving 16 bases between them. The CDR3 is 14 residues long. Germline V gives CDR1 SEHNR, CDR2 FQNEAQ (reference sequence). The DNA of the CDR3 is TGTGCCAGCAGCCCAGGACAGTCTCAGAGGGAGCTGTTTTTT. It specifies CASSPGQSQRELFF.

The chain has TRBV14 and TRBJ2-1, with D possibly TRBD2 on 5 matching bases. CDR1 is SGHDN, CDR2 FVKESK, per germline. The CDR3 runs 15 residues. The V end was cut by 0 bases, the J end by 4 bases, with 10 bases between. The CDR3 DNA follows: TGTGCCAGCAGCCAAGAGGCGGGCGATTACAATGAGCAGTTCTTC. The encoded protein is CASSQEAGDYNEQFF. Full variable domain (rest looked up from reference TRBV14 and TRBJ2-1): EAGVTQFPSHSVIEKGQTVTLRCDPISGHDNLYWYRRVMGKEIKFLLHFVKESKQDESGMPNNRFLAERTGGTYSTLKVQPAELEDSGVYFCASSQEAGDYNEQFFGPGTRLTVL.

V is TRBV7-9 and J is TRBJ1-4, with a possible D match to TRBD1 (5 bases). Trimming removed 5 bases at V and 6 bases at J, with 16 bases between. The CDR3 totals 15 residues. The germline V gene has CDR1 SEHNR and CDR2 FQNEAQ (reference sequence). In DNA form, the CDR3 reads TGTGCCAGCAGCGCAGGTCCAGGGAGGGATGAAAAACTGTTTTTT. This codes for CASSAGPGRDEKLFF.

This chain uses TRBV6-5 with TRBJ1-5; weak D call: TRBD1 (6 bases). Looked up from germline, CDR1 is MNHEY and CDR2 is SVGAGI. Trimming took off 8 bases at V and 5 bases at J, with 13 bases between the two ends. The CDR3 is 13 residues long. In nucleotides, the CDR3 is TGTGCCAGCGCGGGGGCGGGCCATCAGCCCCAGCATTTT. Translating it yields CASAGAGHQPQHF.

The rearrangement joins TRBV11-2 to TRBJ2-7; D tentatively reads TRBD1 or TRBD2 (7 bases each). Trimming took 5 bases from V and 2 from J, leaving 16 bases between them. CDR3 length equals 15 residues. The germline gives CDR1 SGHAT, CDR2 FQNNGV. The CDR3: CASSIAQGGTYEQYF. Written as DNA, the CDR3 is TGTGCCAGCAGCATAGCCCAGGGGGGGACCTACGAGCAGTACTTC.

This clone appeared a single time. The V and J genes are TRBV28 and TRBJ1-5; TRBD1 might be the D (5 bases). The V gene's germline CDR1 is MDHEN and CDR2 SYDVKM. This CDR3 is 13 amino acids long. Trimming removed 3 bases from V and 9 bases from J, with 12 bases in between. CDR3 in DNA: TGTGCCAGCAGTTTGGGGGAATTTCCGCCCCAGCATTTT. Protein sequence: CASSLGEFPPQHF. The whole variable domain, remainder taken from reference TRBV28 and TRBJ1-5, is DVKVTQSSRYLVKRTGEKVFLECVQDMDHENMFWYRQDPGLGLRLIYFSYDVKMKEKGDIPEGYSVSREKKERFSLILESASTNQTSMYLCASSLGEFPPQHFGDGTRLSIL.

The V call is TRBV27, the J call TRBJ2-7; 8 nucleotides line up with TRBD1. CDR1 and CDR2 from the germline V gene are MNHEY and SMNVEV (reference sequence). There are 16 residues in the CDR3. Trimming at V came to 3 bases and at J to 5 bases, leaving 12 bases not matched to a gene. For the CDR3, the DNA is TGTGCCAGCAGTTTTATTCTTGGACAGGGCCCCCACGAGCAGTACTTC. It is translated as CASSFILGQGPHEQYF.